A selection of T cell receptor beta chains follows, all from one sample in a study of T cells and Merkel cell carcinoma outcomes. The table came from immunoSEQ multiplex PCR; TCRdb's copy has only in-frame clones and leaves some out. The table lists about 15,000 clones, 80% to 90% of them singletons. The sample consisted of tumor tissue from Merkel cell carcinoma. The origin of the receptors is a human donor with Merkel cell carcinoma. CDR3s include the opening cysteine and the closing phenylalanine or tryptophan. The D gene is left open where the match is weak. Clone size, where shown, is once, few, many, or a class for clones that have expanded.

TRBJ1-5 NA TRBV7-8 NA TGTGCCAGCAGCTTAGCGGGGGATCAGCCCCAGCATTTT CASSLAGDQPQHF
TRBJ1-5 NA TRBV2 NA TGTGCCAGCAGGAGGTACCCGCCAGGGCGTAATTTGAATCAGCCCCAGCATTTT CASRRYPPGRNLNQPQHF
TRBJ2-5 NA TRBV11-2 TRBD1 TGTGCCAGCAGCTTAGAAGGGACAGGGGCGGCAGAGACCCAGTACTTC CASSLEGTGAAETQYF
TRBJ1-1 NA TRBV6-5 NA TGTGCCAGCAGTTACGGTAGGGTCGGGGACTTT CASSYGRVGDF
TRBJ2-7 once TRBV18 TRBD1 TGTGCCAGCTCGCAGGGACAGGGGACCTACGAGCAGTACTTC CASSQGQGTYEQYF
TRBJ1-1 once TRBV30 NA TGTGCCTGGAGTACCACAGTCTGGAACACTGAAGCTTTCTTT CAWSTTVWNTEAFF
TRBJ2-2 NA TRBV19 TRBD1 TGTGCCAGTAGTCCGACAGGGGGCACCGGGGAGCTGTTTTTT CASSPTGGTGELFF
TRBJ1-2 NA TRBV10-3 NA TGTGCCATCAGTCCTGACAACCTGAGGGGCTACACCTTC CAISPDNLRGYTF
TRBJ2-7 NA TRBV15 TRBD1 TGTGCCACCAGCAGAAAGGGACAGGGTGACGAGCAGTACTTC CATSRKGQGDEQYF
TRBJ1-2 few TRBV7-2 TRBD1 TGTGCCAGCAGCTTCAGGGGGAACTATGGCTACACCTTC CASSFRGNYGYTF
TRBJ1-1 NA TRBV28 NA TGTGCCAGCGATGAACATACAGCCATGAACACTGAAGCTTTCTTT CASDEHTAMNTEAFF
TRBJ2-3 NA TRBV27 TRBD2 TGTGCCAGCAGGGAAGGACTAGCTACAGATACGCAGTATTTT CASREGLATDTQYF
TRBJ1-3 NA TRBV10-3 NA TGTGCCATCAGTGAGCCCAGAGGCGGGCGCACCATATATTTT CAISEPRGGRTIYF
TRBJ1-2 NA TRBV15 TRBD1 TGTGCCACCAGCAGGACCGGGACAGGGAGAAACCCCTATGGCTACACCTTC CATSRTGTGRNPYGYTF
TRBJ1-2 NA TRBV19 NA TGTGCCAGTAGCTGGACGGGGGATGGCTACACCTTC CASSWTGDGYTF
TRBJ2-1 few TRBV12-5 TRBD2 TGTGCTAGTGGTTTGGGCCTAGCGGGAGGGCAGGATGAGCAGTTCTTC CASGLGLAGGQDEQFF
TRBJ1-2 few TRBV9 NA TGTGCCAGCAGCGGTCTAGGGCCAGATAACTATGGCTACACCTTC CASSGLGPDNYGYTF
TRBJ2-7 once TRBV5-1 NA TGCACCAGCGCGGGACTACAGGGGACAAACAACGAGCAGTACTTC CTSAGLQGTNNEQYF
TRBJ1-1 NA TRBV29-1 NA TGCAGCGCCGGACTCACTGAGGCATTAAAGTTCTTT CSAGLTEALKFF
TRBJ2-5 NA TRBV18 NA TGTGCCAGCTCAAGGGGTGACGGAGAGACCCAGTACTTC CASSRGDGETQYF
TRBJ2-7 NA TRBV19 NA TGTGCCAGTAGTATCTCGGCAGGCGGCGAGCAGTACTTC CASSISAGGEQYF
TRBJ2-3 NA TRBV9 TRBD2 TGTGCCAGCAGCGTAGGTGAAGGGACTAGCGGGAGGGCCATAGATACGCAGTATTTT CASSVGEGTSGRAIDTQYF
TRBJ2-5 NA TRBV9 NA TGTGCCAGCAGCGTAGCGGGGGGCCTCCAAGAGACCCAGTACTTC CASSVAGGLQETQYF
TRBJ1-4 NA TRBV5-1 NA TGCGCCAGCAGCTCCGGGTCCTCTAATGAAAAACTGTTTTTT CASSSGSSNEKLFF
TRBJ2-7 few TRBV27 NA TGTGCCAGCAGTTTCGGGCTGGGTAACGAGCAGTACTTC CASSFGLGNEQYF
TRBJ1-1 NA TRBV19 NA TGTGCCAGTAGTATTCAAGGGCGTGGGACTGAAGCTTTCTTT CASSIQGRGTEAFF
TRBJ1-2 once TRBV6-5 NA TGTGCCAGCGGCAGTATTGGGGGGTATTTGGATGGCTACACCTTC CASGSIGGYLDGYTF
TRBJ1-2 few TRBV30 NA TGTGCCTGGAGTGTCGGCTATGGCTACACCTTC CAWSVGYGYTF
TRBJ1-4 NA TRBV30 NA TGTGCCTGGAGTGGACGGACAACAACTAATGAAAAACTGTTTTTT CAWSGRTTTNEKLFF
TRBJ2-2 NA TRBV2 TRBD2 TGTGCCAGCAGTGGAACTAGCGGGAACACCGGGGAGCTGTTTTTT CASSGTSGNTGELFF
TRBJ1-5 NA TRBV4-2 NA TGTGCCAGCAGCCAAGCCCCTAATCAGCCCCAGCATTTT CASSQAPNQPQHF
TRBJ2-7 NA TRBV2 TRBD1 TGTGCCAGCAGGCAAAGGGACAGCTCCTACGAGCAGTACTTC CASRQRDSSYEQYF
TRBJ2-5 once TRBV4-1 TRBD2 TGCGCCAGCAGCCAAGACGTGTGGGCGGGGGGTCCCCAAGAGACCCAGTACTTC CASSQDVWAGGPQETQYF
TRBJ2-1 NA TRBV5-1 NA TGCGCCAGCAGCTTGGCCGGAGGCAGCCGCTCCTACAATGAGCAGTTCTTC CASSLAGGSRSYNEQFF
TRBJ1-3 NA TRBV2 TRBD1 TGTGCCAGCAGTGTGGACAGGGGGAGCTCTGGAAACACCATATATTTT CASSVDRGSSGNTIYF
TRBJ1-4 NA TRBV6-5 TRBD1 TGTGCCAGCAGTTACGGAGGGACAGCAACTAATGAAAAACTGTTTTTT CASSYGGTATNEKLFF
TRBJ2-1 medium-sized TRBV25-1 TRBD2 TGTGCCAGCAGGCATTCCCGGGGGGGGGATTACAATGAGCAGTTCTTC CASRHSRGGDYNEQFF
TRBJ2-7 NA TRBV9 TRBD1 TGTGCCAGCAGCCTCGGACAGGGGGTGGGTGAGCAGTACTTC CASSLGQGVGEQYF
TRBJ2-1 few TRBV18 NA TGTGCCAGCTCACCACCAGCGGCTGTCTACAATGAGCAGTTCTTC CASSPPAAVYNEQFF
TRBJ1-1 NA TRBV7-9 NA TGTGCCAGCAGCACATGGGCCTCGAGTGGCACTGAAGCTTTCTTT CASSTWASSGTEAFF
TRBJ1-3 NA TRBV6-1 NA TGTGCCAGCAGTGAAGGAGACAGCTCTGGAAACACCATATATTTT CASSEGDSSGNTIYF
TRBJ2-1 once TRBV27 TRBD1 TGTGCCAGCAGTGTACAGGGGGCATGGAATGAGCAGTTCTTC CASSVQGAWNEQFF
TRBJ2-5 NA TRBV4-1 TRBD2 TGCGCCAGCAGCCCCGGGACTAGCAGAGAGACCCAGTACTTC CASSPGTSRETQYF
TRBJ2-3 NA TRBV6-6 TRBD2 TGTGCCAGCAGTTACTCAGGCGGGGGGTGGTCTTTT CASSYSGGGWSF
TRBJ2-1 NA TRBV30 NA TGTGCCTGGAGTGTAATTGGACTAAACTACAATGAGCAGTTCTTC CAWSVIGLNYNEQFF